The sequence of this T cell receptor (beta chain) was determined in a study of blood T cell repertoires in COVID-19. Background on the study: Material from acute and convalescent COVID-19 was sourced from the United States, Italy and Spain. The cDNA or gDNA used as material had been derived from T cells, B-cell-depleted T cells, or PBMCs.

Germline CDR1 MNHEY, CDR2 SVGAGI. J was trimmed by 3 bases and V by 5 bases; bases with no gene match: 6. The CDR3 has 14 amino acids. Clinical history as reported by participants underpinned cohort assignment. The authors' processing: The authors estimated nucleated cell counts from reference gene primer amplification. Some clones are missing from TCRdb's copy, which holds only in-frame ones; the method was immunoSEQ multiplex PCR. Clone size and V and J calls were adopted from that table, with D and trimming inferred from the DNA. The sample yields about 180,000 clones, roughly 87% seen once. This TCR was recovered from a human donor with acute COVID-19. The donor label of this sample is uncertain. This chain joins TRBV6-5 and TRBJ1-1; the match to TRBD1 covers 7 bases. What was sequenced was PBMCs or T cells enriched from blood (not recorded which). The CDR3 spells CASSPRGQHTEAFF. DNA of the CDR3: TGTGCCAGCAGTCCTAGGGGACAGCACACTGAAGCTTTCTTT.